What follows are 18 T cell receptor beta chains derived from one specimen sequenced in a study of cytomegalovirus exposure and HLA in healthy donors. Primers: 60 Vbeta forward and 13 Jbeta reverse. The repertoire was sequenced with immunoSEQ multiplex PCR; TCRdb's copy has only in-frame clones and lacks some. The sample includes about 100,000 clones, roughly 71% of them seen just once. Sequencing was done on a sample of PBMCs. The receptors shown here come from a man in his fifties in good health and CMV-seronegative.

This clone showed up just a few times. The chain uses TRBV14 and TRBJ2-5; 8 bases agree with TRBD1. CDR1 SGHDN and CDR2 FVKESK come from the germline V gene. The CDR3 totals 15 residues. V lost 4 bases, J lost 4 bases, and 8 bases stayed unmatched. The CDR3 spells CASSLTTGGGETQYF. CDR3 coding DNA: TGTGCCAGCAGCCTGACTACAGGGGGTGGAGAGACCCAGTACTTC.

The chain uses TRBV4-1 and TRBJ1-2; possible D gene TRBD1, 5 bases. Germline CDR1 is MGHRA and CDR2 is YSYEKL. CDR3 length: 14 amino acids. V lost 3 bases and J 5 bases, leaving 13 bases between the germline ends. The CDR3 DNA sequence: TGCGCCAGCAGCCAGGAGAGAAGGGGTTATGGCTACACCTTC. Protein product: CASSQERRGYGYTF.

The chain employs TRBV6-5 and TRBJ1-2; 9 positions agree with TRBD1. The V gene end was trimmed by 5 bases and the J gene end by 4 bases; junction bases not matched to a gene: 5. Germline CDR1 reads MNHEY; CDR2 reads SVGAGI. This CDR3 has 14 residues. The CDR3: CASSGTGRVYGYTF. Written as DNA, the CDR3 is TGTGCCAGCAGTGGGACAGGGAGGGTCTATGGCTACACCTTC.

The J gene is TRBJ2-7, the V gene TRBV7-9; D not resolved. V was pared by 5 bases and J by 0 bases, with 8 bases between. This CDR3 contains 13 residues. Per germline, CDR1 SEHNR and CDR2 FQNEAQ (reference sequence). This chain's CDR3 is CASSLHNSYEQYF. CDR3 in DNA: TGTGCCAGCAGCCTTCACAACTCCTACGAGCAGTACTTC.

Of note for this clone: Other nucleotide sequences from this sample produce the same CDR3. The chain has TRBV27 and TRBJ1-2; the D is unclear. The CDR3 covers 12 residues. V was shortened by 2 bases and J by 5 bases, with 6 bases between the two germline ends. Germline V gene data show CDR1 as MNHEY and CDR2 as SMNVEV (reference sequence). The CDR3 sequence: CASSLAGYGYTF. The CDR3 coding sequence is TGTGCCAGCAGTTTAGCAGGTTATGGCTACACCTTC.

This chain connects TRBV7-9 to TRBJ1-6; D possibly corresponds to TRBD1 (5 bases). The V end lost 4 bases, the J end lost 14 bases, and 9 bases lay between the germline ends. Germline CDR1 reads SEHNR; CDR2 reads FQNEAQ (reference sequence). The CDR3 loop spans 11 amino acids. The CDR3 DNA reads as TGTGCCAGCAGCTACCGACAGTCCCTCCACTTT. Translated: CASSYRQSLHF.

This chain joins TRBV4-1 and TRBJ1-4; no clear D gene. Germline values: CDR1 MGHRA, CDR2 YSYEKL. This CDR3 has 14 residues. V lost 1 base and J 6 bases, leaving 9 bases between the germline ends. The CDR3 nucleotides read TGCGCCAGCAGCCAAGCCCCTCTTGATGAAAAACTGTTTTTT. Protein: CASSQAPLDEKLFF.

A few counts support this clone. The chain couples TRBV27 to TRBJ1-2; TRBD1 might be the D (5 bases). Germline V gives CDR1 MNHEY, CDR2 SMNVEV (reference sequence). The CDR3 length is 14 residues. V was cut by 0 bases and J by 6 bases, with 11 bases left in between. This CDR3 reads CASSLSAGMDGYTF. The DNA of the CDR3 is TGTGCCAGCAGTTTATCGGCAGGGATGGATGGCTACACCTTC.

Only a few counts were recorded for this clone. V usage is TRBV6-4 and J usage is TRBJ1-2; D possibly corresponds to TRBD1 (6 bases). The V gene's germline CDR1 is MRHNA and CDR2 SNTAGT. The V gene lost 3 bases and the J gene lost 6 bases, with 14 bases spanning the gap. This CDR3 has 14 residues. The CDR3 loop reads CASSDSGAGDGYTF. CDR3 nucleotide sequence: TGTGCCAGCAGTGATTCAGGGGCAGGGGATGGCTACACCTTC.

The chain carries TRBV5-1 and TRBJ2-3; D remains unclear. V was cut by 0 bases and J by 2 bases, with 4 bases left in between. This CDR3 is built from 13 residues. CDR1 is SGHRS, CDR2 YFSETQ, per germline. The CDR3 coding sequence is TGCGCCAGCAGCTTGGCCGTCACAGATACGCAGTATTTT. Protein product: CASSLAVTDTQYF.

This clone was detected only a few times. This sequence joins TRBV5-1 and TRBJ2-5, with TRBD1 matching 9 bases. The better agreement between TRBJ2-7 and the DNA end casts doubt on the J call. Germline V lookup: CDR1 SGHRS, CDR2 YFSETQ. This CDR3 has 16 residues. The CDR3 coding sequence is TGCGCCAGCAGCTTGGGTGGGACAGGGCACTCCTACGAGCAGTACTTC. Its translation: CASSLGGTGHSYEQYF.

The CDR3 sequence is CAWSGAEKNTGELFF. In DNA, the CDR3 is TGTGCCTGGAGTGGGGCAGAGAAGAACACCGGGGAGCTGTTTTTT. The chain couples TRBV30 to TRBJ2-2; no clear D gene. Germline V gives CDR1 GTSNPN, CDR2 SVGIG (reference sequence). CDR3 length: 15 amino acids. V dropped 1 base and J dropped 1 base, with 10 bases sitting between them.

The CDR3 DNA is TGTGCCAGAAATATGCCAGGGGGCATTAAACCGAATAACTATGGCTACACCTTC. Encoded protein: CARNMPGGIKPNNYGYTF. The chain recombines TRBV25-1 with TRBJ1-2, with 8 nucleotides matching TRBD1. CDR3 size: 18 residues. The V gene's germline CDR1 is MGHDK and CDR2 SYGVNS. The J segment lost 1 base and the V segment lost 9 bases, leaving 19 bases of the junction unmatched.

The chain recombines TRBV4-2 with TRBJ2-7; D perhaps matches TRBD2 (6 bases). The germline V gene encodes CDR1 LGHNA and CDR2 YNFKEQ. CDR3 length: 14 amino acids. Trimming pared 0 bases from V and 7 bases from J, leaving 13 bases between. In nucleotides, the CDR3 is TGTGCCAGCAGCCAAGATGGGGGGTCAGAAGAGCAGTACTTC. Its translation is CASSQDGGSEEQYF.

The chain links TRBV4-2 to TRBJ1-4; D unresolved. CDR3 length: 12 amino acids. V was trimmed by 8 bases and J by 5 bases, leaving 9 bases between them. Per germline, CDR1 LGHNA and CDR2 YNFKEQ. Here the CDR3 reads CASSMENEKLFF. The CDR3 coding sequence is TGTGCCAGCTCTATGGAGAATGAAAAACTGTTTTTT.

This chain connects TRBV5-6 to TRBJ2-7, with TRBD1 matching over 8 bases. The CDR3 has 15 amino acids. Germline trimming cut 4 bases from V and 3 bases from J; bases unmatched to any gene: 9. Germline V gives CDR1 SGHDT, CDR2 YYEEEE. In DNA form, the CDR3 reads TGTGCCAGCAGCCAGCGACAGGGGTCATTCTACGAGCAGTACTTC. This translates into CASSQRQGSFYEQYF.

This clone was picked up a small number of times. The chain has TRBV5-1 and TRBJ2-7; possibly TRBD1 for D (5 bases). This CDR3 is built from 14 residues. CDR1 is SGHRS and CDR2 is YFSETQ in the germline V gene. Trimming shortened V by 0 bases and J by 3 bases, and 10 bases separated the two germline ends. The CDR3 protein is CASSLASRDYEQYF. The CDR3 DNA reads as TGCGCCAGCAGCTTGGCGTCCAGGGACTACGAGCAGTACTTC.

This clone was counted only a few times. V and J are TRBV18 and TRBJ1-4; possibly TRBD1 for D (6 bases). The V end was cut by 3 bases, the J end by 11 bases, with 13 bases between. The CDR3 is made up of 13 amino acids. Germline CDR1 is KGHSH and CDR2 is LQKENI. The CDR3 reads CASSPVEGDKLFF. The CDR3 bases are TGTGCCAGCTCACCCGTCGAGGGGGATAAACTGTTTTTT.